This T cell receptor (beta chain) was sequenced for a study of response to subunit inactivated influenza vaccine. Broader study findings: With each seasonal influenza vaccination, the authors suggested, few new T cells are recruited.

TCRdb re-derived calls from the RT-PCR reads in MiXCR, one entry per CDR3 protein. The sample lists 600,000 to 850,000 distinct CDR3 sequences, less than 15% occurring once. To note about this clonotype: Its antigen remains unidentified.

Germline loops: CDR1 KGHDR, CDR2 SFDVKD. The V and J ends lost 5 bases and 0 bases respectively, with 10 bases between them. The CDR3 length is 16 residues. The TCR comes from a middle-aged man who received an inactivated influenza vaccine. V gene TRBV24-1 combines with J gene TRBJ2-6, with a weak D call TRBD1 (6 bases). The sequenced sample was PBMCs from blood, obtained less than 15 days before vaccination. CDR3 protein: CATSGTADSGANVLTF. CDR3 nucleotide sequence: TGTGCCACCAGTGGGACAGCGGACTCTGGGGCCAACGTCCTGACTTTC.